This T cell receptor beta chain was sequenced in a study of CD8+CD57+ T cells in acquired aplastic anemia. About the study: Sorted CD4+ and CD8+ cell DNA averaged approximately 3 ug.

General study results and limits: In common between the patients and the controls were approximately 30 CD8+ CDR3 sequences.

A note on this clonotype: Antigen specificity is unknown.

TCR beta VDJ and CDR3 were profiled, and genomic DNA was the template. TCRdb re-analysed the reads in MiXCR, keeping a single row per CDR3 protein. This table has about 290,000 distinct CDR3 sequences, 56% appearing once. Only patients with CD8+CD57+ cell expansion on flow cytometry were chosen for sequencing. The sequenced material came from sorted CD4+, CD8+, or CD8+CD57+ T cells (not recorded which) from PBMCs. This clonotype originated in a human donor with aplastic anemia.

CDR3 in DNA: TGCGCCAGCAGCTTGACAGACCTGAACACTGAAGCTTTCTTT. Encoded protein: CASSLTDLNTEAFF. The chain is built from TRBV5-1 and TRBJ1-1; D gene ambiguous. CDR1 is SGHRS and CDR2 is YFSETQ in the germline V gene. CDR3 size: 14 residues. The V and J ends lost 1 base and 0 bases respectively, with 7 bases between them.